Listed below are T cell receptor beta chains from one sample, sequenced in a study of blood T cell repertoires in COVID-19. Profiled with immunoSEQ multiplex PCR; TCRdb holds only in-frame clones, not every one. The sample carries around 250,000 clones, approximately 84% recorded once. Material for sequencing was PBMCs or T cells enriched from blood (not recorded which). The origin of the receptors is a woman in her 50s who had been exposed to COVID-19. Both conserved end residues are part of each CDR3. Each record gives: CDR3 length, clone size, D gene, V gene, J gene, CDR3 protein, CDR3 DNA. D genes are given only for firm matches. Not all rows give a size; the values are once, few, many and, for expanded clones, a class.

cdr3_length: 14
clone_size: .
d_call: .
v_call: TRBV29-1
j_call: TRBJ2-3
cdr3_aa: CSVEAPLPSDTQYF
cdr3_nt: TGCAGCGTTGAAGCCCCACTTCCGTCAGATACGCAGTATTTT

cdr3_length: 15
clone_size: .
d_call: TRBD2
v_call: TRBV27
j_call: TRBJ2-5
cdr3_aa: CASSLTSGVWETQYF
cdr3_nt: TGTGCCAGCAGTTTGACTAGCGGGGTGTGGGAGACCCAGTACTTC

cdr3_length: 16
clone_size: .
d_call: .
v_call: TRBV7-8
j_call: TRBJ1-6
cdr3_aa: CASSLGGPGGDSPLHF
cdr3_nt: TGTGCCAGCAGCTTAGGGGGGCCGGGAGGGGATTCACCCCTCCACTTT

cdr3_length: 16
clone_size: .
d_call: .
v_call: TRBV3-1/TRBV3-2
j_call: TRBJ1-1
cdr3_aa: CASSQDPRQPNTEAFF
cdr3_nt: TGTGCCAGCAGCCAAGATCCGAGACAGCCCAACACTGAAGCTTTCTTT

cdr3_length: 14
clone_size: once
d_call: .
v_call: TRBV2
j_call: TRBJ2-2
cdr3_aa: CASSEARGPGELFF
cdr3_nt: TGTGCCAGCAGTGAAGCGCGGGGTCCCGGGGAGCTGTTTTTT

cdr3_length: 15
clone_size: .
d_call: .
v_call: TRBV19
j_call: TRBJ2-5
cdr3_aa: CASSKSPNPQETQYF
cdr3_nt: TGTGCCAGTAGTAAAAGCCCGAACCCTCAAGAGACCCAGTACTTC

cdr3_length: 17
clone_size: .
d_call: .
v_call: TRBV23-1
j_call: TRBJ1-2
cdr3_aa: CASKVQGRGARLRGYTF
cdr3_nt: TGCGCCAGCAAGGTTCAAGGCCGGGGGGCCCGCCTTAGGGGCTACACCTTC

cdr3_length: 13
clone_size: .
d_call: .
v_call: TRBV5-6
j_call: TRBJ1-2
cdr3_aa: CASSLNGLYGYTF
cdr3_nt: TGTGCCAGCAGCTTGAATGGGCTTTATGGCTACACCTTC

cdr3_length: 15
clone_size: once
d_call: TRBD1
v_call: TRBV2
j_call: TRBJ1-2
cdr3_aa: CASREGTGGGYGYTF
cdr3_nt: TGTGCCAGCAGAGAAGGGACAGGGGGAGGCTATGGCTACACCTTC

cdr3_length: 15
clone_size: .
d_call: .
v_call: TRBV6-5
j_call: TRBJ2-2
cdr3_aa: CASSYGRRKTGELFF
cdr3_nt: TGTGCCAGCAGTTACGGGCGCCGGAAAACCGGGGAGCTGTTTTTT

cdr3_length: 16
clone_size: .
d_call: .
v_call: TRBV6-5
j_call: TRBJ1-6
cdr3_aa: CASSYSWASSPSPLHF
cdr3_nt: TGTGCCAGCAGTTACTCGTGGGCCTCCTCTCCATCACCCCTCCACTTT

cdr3_length: 19
clone_size: .
d_call: TRBD1
v_call: TRBV15
j_call: TRBJ1-6
cdr3_aa: CATSRGLNPGQGERAPLHF
cdr3_nt: TGTGCCACCAGCAGAGGGCTTAATCCGGGACAGGGTGAGAGGGCACCCCTCCACTTT

cdr3_length: 15
clone_size: .
d_call: .
v_call: TRBV6-5
j_call: TRBJ2-5
cdr3_aa: CASSSAVLPFETQYF
cdr3_nt: TGTGCCAGCAGTTCAGCGGTACTTCCCTTCGAGACCCAGTACTTC

cdr3_length: 13
clone_size: .
d_call: .
v_call: TRBV5-1
j_call: TRBJ1-2
cdr3_aa: CASSLKDSHGYTF
cdr3_nt: TGCGCCAGCAGCTTGAAGGACAGCCATGGCTACACCTTC

cdr3_length: 12
clone_size: .
d_call: .
v_call: TRBV5-1
j_call: TRBJ2-4
cdr3_aa: CASSLDSGIQYF
cdr3_nt: TGCGCCAGCAGCTTGGACTCAGGCATTCAGTACTTC

cdr3_length: 17
clone_size: .
d_call: .
v_call: TRBV10-3
j_call: TRBJ1-1
cdr3_aa: CAISARTFPGANTEAFF
cdr3_nt: TGTGCCATCAGTGCTCGAACCTTTCCGGGAGCGAACACTGAAGCTTTCTTT

cdr3_length: 11
clone_size: .
d_call: .
v_call: TRBV7-9
j_call: TRBJ1-1
cdr3_aa: CASSPLTEAFF
cdr3_nt: TGTGCCAGCAGCCCCCTCACTGAAGCTTTCTTT

cdr3_length: 15
clone_size: .
d_call: TRBD1
v_call: TRBV27
j_call: TRBJ2-7
cdr3_aa: CASSSGTGRLNEQYF
cdr3_nt: TGTGCCAGCAGTTCCGGGACAGGGAGGTTGAACGAGCAGTACTTC

cdr3_length: 17
clone_size: .
d_call: TRBD2
v_call: TRBV28
j_call: TRBJ2-3
cdr3_aa: CASSSSPVSGGADTQYF
cdr3_nt: TGTGCCAGCAGTTCGAGCCCTGTCAGCGGGGGTGCAGATACGCAGTATTTT

cdr3_length: 13
clone_size: .
d_call: .
v_call: TRBV7-9
j_call: TRBJ2-1
cdr3_aa: CASRVGGGNEQFF
cdr3_nt: TGTGCCAGCAGAGTCGGGGGAGGCAATGAGCAGTTCTTC

cdr3_length: 13
clone_size: once
d_call: .
v_call: TRBV7-9
j_call: TRBJ1-1
cdr3_aa: CASSRAGRPEAFF
cdr3_nt: TGTGCCAGCAGCCGCGCAGGGAGGCCTGAAGCTTTCTTT

cdr3_length: 12
clone_size: .
d_call: TRBD1
v_call: TRBV12-3/TRBV12-4
j_call: TRBJ2-1
cdr3_aa: CASSLTPGQAVF
cdr3_nt: TGTGCCAGCAGCTTAACCCCGGGACAGGCAGTCTTC

cdr3_length: 15
clone_size: .
d_call: TRBD1
v_call: TRBV6-2/TRBV6-3
j_call: TRBJ1-5
cdr3_aa: CASSRWTGGYQPQHF
cdr3_nt: TGTGCCAGCAGCCGATGGACAGGGGGCTATCAGCCCCAGCATTTT

cdr3_length: 15
clone_size: once
d_call: .
v_call: TRBV28
j_call: TRBJ1-2
cdr3_aa: CASSLERGGGYGYTF
cdr3_nt: TGTGCCAGCAGTTTAGAAAGGGGGGGAGGCTATGGCTACACCTTC

cdr3_length: 11
clone_size: once
d_call: .
v_call: TRBV10-2
j_call: TRBJ2-7
cdr3_aa: CASSGPGEQYF
cdr3_nt: TGCGCCAGCAGTGGCCCCGGCGAGCAGTACTTC

cdr3_length: 14
clone_size: .
d_call: .
v_call: TRBV29-1
j_call: TRBJ1-2
cdr3_aa: CSVDTGSDRYGYTF
cdr3_nt: TGCAGCGTTGATACAGGGTCCGATCGCTATGGCTACACCTTC

cdr3_length: 14
clone_size: .
d_call: .
v_call: TRBV5-1
j_call: TRBJ1-4
cdr3_aa: CASSRGPTNEKLFF
cdr3_nt: TGCGCCAGCAGCCGGGGTCCAACTAATGAAAAACTGTTTTTT

cdr3_length: 15
clone_size: .
d_call: TRBD2
v_call: TRBV5-1
j_call: TRBJ2-1
cdr3_aa: CASRLAGESFNEQFF
cdr3_nt: TGCGCCAGCAGGCTAGCGGGGGAGAGTTTCAATGAGCAGTTCTTC

cdr3_length: 16
clone_size: once
d_call: .
v_call: TRBV4-1
j_call: TRBJ1-2
cdr3_aa: CASSQEGLPGNYGYTF
cdr3_nt: TGCGCCAGCAGCCAGGAGGGACTCCCAGGGAACTATGGCTACACCTTC

cdr3_length: 18
clone_size: .
d_call: .
v_call: TRBV5-1
j_call: TRBJ2-6
cdr3_aa: CASSRRGDSLSGANVLTF
cdr3_nt: TGCGCCAGCAGCCGAAGGGGGGACAGCCTCTCTGGGGCCAACGTCCTGACTTTC

cdr3_length: 12
clone_size: .
d_call: .
v_call: TRBV7-9
j_call: TRBJ1-1
cdr3_aa: CASSLGQDKAFF
cdr3_nt: TGTGCCAGCAGCTTAGGTCAGGATAAAGCTTTCTTT

cdr3_length: 12
clone_size: .
d_call: .
v_call: TRBV30
j_call: TRBJ2-6
cdr3_aa: CAWSHGANVLTF
cdr3_nt: TGTGCCTGGAGCCATGGGGCCAACGTCCTGACTTTC

cdr3_length: 15
clone_size: once
d_call: TRBD1
v_call: TRBV6-5
j_call: TRBJ1-1
cdr3_aa: CASSYGTAVNTEAFF
cdr3_nt: TGTGCCAGCAGTTACGGGACAGCGGTTAACACTGAAGCTTTCTTT

cdr3_length: 13
clone_size: .
d_call: .
v_call: TRBV3-1/TRBV3-2
j_call: TRBJ1-5
cdr3_aa: CASSQGFDQPQHF
cdr3_nt: TGTGCCAGCAGCCAAGGTTTCGATCAGCCCCAGCATTTT

cdr3_length: 15
clone_size: .
d_call: .
v_call: TRBV28
j_call: TRBJ1-1
cdr3_aa: CASSLPITGNTEAFF
cdr3_nt: TGTGCCAGCAGTCTTCCTATTACAGGGAACACTGAAGCTTTCTTT

cdr3_length: 15
clone_size: .
d_call: .
v_call: TRBV5-1
j_call: TRBJ1-3
cdr3_aa: CASSPSDRIENTIYF
cdr3_nt: TGCGCCAGCAGCCCTTCGGACAGAATTGAAAACACCATATATTTT

cdr3_length: 15
clone_size: .
d_call: .
v_call: TRBV29-1
j_call: TRBJ1-3
cdr3_aa: CSVAGSPSSGNTIYF
cdr3_nt: TGCAGCGTTGCAGGGTCACCTAGCTCTGGAAACACCATATATTTT

cdr3_length: 15
clone_size: .
d_call: .
v_call: TRBV21-1
j_call: TRBJ1-5
cdr3_aa: CASSNLPLSNQPQHF
cdr3_nt: TGTGCCAGCAGCAACCTACCCCTTAGCAATCAGCCCCAGCATTTT

cdr3_length: 14
clone_size: .
d_call: .
v_call: TRBV19
j_call: TRBJ1-4
cdr3_aa: CASSMRGGEEKLFF
cdr3_nt: TGTGCCAGTAGTATGCGAGGGGGAGAGGAAAAACTGTTTTTT

cdr3_length: 15
clone_size: .
d_call: TRBD2
v_call: TRBV27
j_call: TRBJ2-1
cdr3_aa: CASSLWLAGEREQFF
cdr3_nt: TGTGCCAGCAGTTTATGGCTAGCGGGGGAACGTGAGCAGTTCTTC

cdr3_length: 13
clone_size: once
d_call: .
v_call: TRBV29-1
j_call: TRBJ1-5
cdr3_aa: CSVLEEGNQPQHF
cdr3_nt: TGCAGCGTCCTCGAAGAGGGCAATCAGCCCCAGCATTTT

cdr3_length: 15
clone_size: .
d_call: TRBD1
v_call: TRBV7-9
j_call: TRBJ2-5
cdr3_aa: CASSLWDSSQETQYF
cdr3_nt: TGTGCCAGCAGCCTGTGGGACAGCTCCCAAGAGACCCAGTACTTC

cdr3_length: 19
clone_size: .
d_call: .
v_call: TRBV14
j_call: TRBJ2-1
cdr3_aa: CASSQIKGSYSHSYNEQFF
cdr3_nt: TGTGCCAGCAGCCAGATTAAGGGGTCCTACTCCCATTCCTACAATGAGCAGTTCTTC

cdr3_length: 13
clone_size: .
d_call: TRBD1
v_call: TRBV29-1
j_call: TRBJ1-2
cdr3_aa: CSADRGYDYGYTF
cdr3_nt: TGCAGCGCGGACAGGGGATACGACTATGGCTACACCTTC

cdr3_length: 15
clone_size: .
d_call: .
v_call: TRBV19
j_call: TRBJ2-7
cdr3_aa: CASSITGDLSYEQYF
cdr3_nt: TGTGCCAGTAGTATCACCGGCGACTTATCCTACGAGCAGTACTTC

cdr3_length: 14
clone_size: .
d_call: TRBD2
v_call: TRBV2
j_call: TRBJ2-2
cdr3_aa: CASSKLAATGELFF
cdr3_nt: TGTGCCAGCAGTAAACTAGCGGCAACCGGGGAGCTGTTTTTT

cdr3_length: 17
clone_size: few
d_call: .
v_call: TRBV25-1
j_call: TRBJ1-6
cdr3_aa: CASSDSRPGTNNSPLHF
cdr3_nt: TGTGCCAGCAGTGATTCTCGACCAGGGACTAATAATTCACCCCTCCACTTT

cdr3_length: 14
clone_size: once
d_call: TRBD1
v_call: TRBV5-1
j_call: TRBJ2-2
cdr3_aa: CASHSTGVTGELFF
cdr3_nt: TGCGCCAGCCATTCGACAGGGGTCACCGGGGAGCTGTTTTTT

cdr3_length: 13
clone_size: once
d_call: TRBD1
v_call: TRBV12-3/TRBV12-4
j_call: TRBJ1-4
cdr3_aa: CASSWDRREKLFF
cdr3_nt: TGTGCCAGCAGTTGGGACAGACGGGAAAAACTGTTTTTT

cdr3_length: 13
clone_size: .
d_call: .
v_call: TRBV18
j_call: TRBJ1-4
cdr3_aa: CASSGQFNEKLFF
cdr3_nt: TGTGCCAGCTCCGGACAGTTTAATGAAAAACTGTTTTTT

cdr3_length: 12
clone_size: .
d_call: .
v_call: TRBV19
j_call: TRBJ1-2
cdr3_aa: CASNDNNYGYTF
cdr3_nt: TGTGCCAGTAATGACAATAACTATGGCTACACCTTC

cdr3_length: 13
clone_size: once
d_call: TRBD1
v_call: TRBV6-2/TRBV6-3
j_call: TRBJ1-2
cdr3_aa: CASSRTGNYGYTF
cdr3_nt: TGTGCCAGCAGCCGGACAGGGAACTATGGCTACACCTTC

cdr3_length: 15
clone_size: once
d_call: TRBD1
v_call: TRBV5-8
j_call: TRBJ1-4
cdr3_aa: CASSSGTGRGEKLFF
cdr3_nt: TGTGCCAGCAGCTCGGGGACAGGGAGGGGTGAAAAACTGTTTTTT

cdr3_length: 17
clone_size: once
d_call: TRBD1
v_call: TRBV15
j_call: TRBJ2-3
cdr3_aa: CATSLLGTGGMKDTQYF
cdr3_nt: TGTGCCACCAGTCTACTCGGGACAGGGGGCATGAAAGATACGCAGTATTTT

cdr3_length: 13
clone_size: .
d_call: TRBD1
v_call: TRBV9
j_call: TRBJ1-1
cdr3_aa: CASSGGGATEAFF
cdr3_nt: TGTGCCAGCAGCGGAGGGGGCGCGACTGAAGCTTTCTTT

cdr3_length: 13
clone_size: once
d_call: .
v_call: TRBV29-1
j_call: TRBJ2-7
cdr3_aa: CSVEEQKVGEQYF
cdr3_nt: TGCAGCGTTGAGGAACAGAAAGTTGGCGAGCAGTACTTC

cdr3_length: 15
clone_size: .
d_call: .
v_call: TRBV18
j_call: TRBJ1-1
cdr3_aa: CASSLLQDPNTEAFF
cdr3_nt: TGTGCCAGCTCATTGTTACAGGACCCGAACACTGAAGCTTTCTTT

cdr3_length: 16
clone_size: .
d_call: TRBD2
v_call: TRBV5-1
j_call: TRBJ2-1
cdr3_aa: CASSLVAGGHGNEQFF
cdr3_nt: TGCGCCAGCAGCTTGGTAGCGGGGGGGCATGGCAATGAGCAGTTCTTC

cdr3_length: 14
clone_size: .
d_call: .
v_call: TRBV18
j_call: TRBJ2-7
cdr3_aa: CASSPRGTAYEQYF
cdr3_nt: TGTGCCAGCTCACCACGCGGGACGGCCTACGAGCAGTACTTC

cdr3_length: 17
clone_size: .
d_call: .
v_call: TRBV28
j_call: TRBJ1-1
cdr3_aa: CASTSGGRGRMNTEAFF
cdr3_nt: TGTGCCAGCACCTCCGGAGGTCGAGGGAGGATGAACACTGAAGCTTTCTTT